This TCR beta chain was identified during a study of control samples from healthy donors and cancer patients. The CDR3 consists of 17 residues. After removal of 3 bases from V and 6 bases from J, the junction contained 12 bases not matched to a gene. CDR1 is LGHNA, CDR2 YNFKEQ, per germline. Profiled with immunoSEQ multiplex PCR; TCRdb holds only in-frame clones, not every one. The data hold tens of thousands of clones, with approximately 90% observed a single time. The V and J genes are TRBV4-2 and TRBJ2-4; TRBD2 matches at 9 bases. Sequencing was performed on blood. The source is a woman between 65 and 79 years old in good health. In nucleotides, the CDR3 is TGTGCCAGCAGCCATGAGGCGGGGGGGCCCCCTGGAAACATTCAGTACTTC. Amino acids: CASSHEAGGPPGNIQYF.